The rows below give T cell receptor beta chains drawn from one sample of a study of T cell responses to AZD1222 COVID-19 vaccine. TCRdb's table, derived via immunoSEQ multiplex PCR, lists solely in-frame clones and lacks some. The table has approximately 150,000 clones, around 90% seen once; the top ten hold 1.6%. The sample in question was peripheral blood, obtained on day 0 of AZD1222 vaccination. The receptors were sampled from an adult in good health. Each CDR3 is given without its conserved first and last residue. The order of the fields is V gene, J gene, CDR3 protein.

V gene: TRBV6-6
J gene: TRBJ2-2
CDR3 protein: ASSYPGSGELF

V gene: TRBV18
J gene: TRBJ1-1
CDR3 protein: ASSPTQMNTEAF

V gene: TRBV7-6
J gene: TRBJ2-5
CDR3 protein: ASSRARGQETQY

V gene: TRBV3-1/TRBV3-2
J gene: TRBJ2-3
CDR3 protein: ASGRGTDTQY

V gene: TRBV7-9
J gene: TRBJ2-1
CDR3 protein: ASSLAMASRGPYNEQF

V gene: TRBV18
J gene: TRBJ1-2
CDR3 protein: ASSAPRDSHGYT

V gene: TRBV30
J gene: TRBJ2-3
CDR3 protein: AWSVASARTDTQY

V gene: TRBV7-8
J gene: TRBJ2-7
CDR3 protein: ASSDTPEQY

V gene: TRBV9
J gene: TRBJ1-2
CDR3 protein: ASSETVGQAVNYGYT

V gene: TRBV6-5
J gene: TRBJ2-3
CDR3 protein: ASSYRTSGTDTQY

V gene: TRBV18
J gene: TRBJ2-7
CDR3 protein: ASAARARGEQY

V gene: TRBV6-2/TRBV6-3
J gene: TRBJ2-1
CDR3 protein: ASSPRSGLAGGTSYNEQF

V gene: TRBV7-8
J gene: TRBJ2-3
CDR3 protein: ASRTGLLDTQY

V gene: TRBV7-9
J gene: TRBJ1-2
CDR3 protein: ASSLERHSYGYT

V gene: TRBV5-6
J gene: TRBJ1-4
CDR3 protein: ASSLTNLAGKNEKLF

V gene: TRBV2
J gene: TRBJ1-3
CDR3 protein: ASLPGSGNTIY

V gene: TRBV5-1
J gene: TRBJ1-2
CDR3 protein: ASSLRSGQNYGYT

V gene: TRBV6-4
J gene: TRBJ1-2
CDR3 protein: ASSVDRWGNYGYT

V gene: TRBV11-2
J gene: TRBJ2-7
CDR3 protein: ASSLRQGVHEQY

V gene: TRBV21-1
J gene: TRBJ2-7
CDR3 protein: ASSSPRSWDEQY

V gene: TRBV19
J gene: TRBJ2-1
CDR3 protein: ASQRRTTGGRYEQF

V gene: TRBV5-6
J gene: TRBJ2-1
CDR3 protein: ASSLGGGRNEQF

V gene: TRBV6-1
J gene: TRBJ1-5
CDR3 protein: ASSEVGPSNQPQH

V gene: TRBV19
J gene: TRBJ1-1
CDR3 protein: ASRNRDRRLNTEAF

V gene: TRBV2
J gene: TRBJ1-4
CDR3 protein: ASGRLGGTYEKLF

V gene: TRBV11-3
J gene: TRBJ2-1
CDR3 protein: ASSFSTSGYNEQF

V gene: TRBV30
J gene: TRBJ1-6
CDR3 protein: AWSVQRNSPLH

V gene: TRBV30
J gene: TRBJ2-3
CDR3 protein: AWKLAGGSSTDTQY

V gene: TRBV18
J gene: TRBJ2-7
CDR3 protein: ASTGTGATEQY

V gene: TRBV29-1
J gene: TRBJ2-7
CDR3 protein: SVEMEGGSSYEQY

V gene: TRBV18
J gene: TRBJ2-7
CDR3 protein: ASSPLEYSYEQY

V gene: TRBV24-1
J gene: TRBJ1-1
CDR3 protein: ATSAGGGTEAF

V gene: TRBV6-5
J gene: TRBJ2-7
CDR3 protein: ASRAVPEASEQY

V gene: TRBV19
J gene: TRBJ1-2
CDR3 protein: ASSIGTGVYGYT

V gene: TRBV19
J gene: TRBJ1-1
CDR3 protein: ASSPRGPPTEAF

V gene: TRBV7-9
J gene: TRBJ1-1
CDR3 protein: ASSSQGGVMNTEAF

V gene: TRBV4-1
J gene: TRBJ1-4
CDR3 protein: ASSPSTVITNEKLF